This TCR beta chain was recorded in a study of T cell repertoires in cytomegalovirus infection. In the study overall: Public signatures in TCR beta pointed to CMV infection and matching HLA type.

Study-wide points: The study found HLA-C-restricted CMV-specific TCR beta clonotypes dominating the ex vivo response.

This clonotype occurred many times. Its antigen is currently unknown. TCRdb re-called the reads with MiXCR, one entry per CDR3 protein. The data hold 500,000 to 600,000 distinct CDR3 sequences, with approximately 16% observed a single time. In germline, CDR1 is SGHTA, CDR2 FQGTGA. V lost 5 bases and J lost 6, with 29 bases in between. The CDR3 runs to 19 residues. Sequencing was done on a sample of CD8+ T cells from PBMCs. The clonotype was recovered from a human donor in good health (CMV status not recorded). Some clones in this sample may be carry-over from other donors' samples. This chain joins TRBV7-3 and TRBJ2-4, with D possibly TRBD1 on 6 matching bases. The CDR3 coding sequence is TGTGCCAGCAGCCGATTTCCCCCAGGGGAAGGCGGCGGTGGAAACATTCAGTACTTC. Protein sequence: CASSRFPPGEGGGGNIQYF. The whole variable domain, filled in from reference TRBV7-3 and TRBJ2-4, reads GAGVSQTPSNKVTEKGKYVELRCDPISGHTALYWYRQSLGQGPEFLIYFQGTGAADDSGLPNDRFFAVRPEGSVSTLKIQRTERGDSAVYLCASSRFPPGEGGGGNIQYFGAGTRLSVL.